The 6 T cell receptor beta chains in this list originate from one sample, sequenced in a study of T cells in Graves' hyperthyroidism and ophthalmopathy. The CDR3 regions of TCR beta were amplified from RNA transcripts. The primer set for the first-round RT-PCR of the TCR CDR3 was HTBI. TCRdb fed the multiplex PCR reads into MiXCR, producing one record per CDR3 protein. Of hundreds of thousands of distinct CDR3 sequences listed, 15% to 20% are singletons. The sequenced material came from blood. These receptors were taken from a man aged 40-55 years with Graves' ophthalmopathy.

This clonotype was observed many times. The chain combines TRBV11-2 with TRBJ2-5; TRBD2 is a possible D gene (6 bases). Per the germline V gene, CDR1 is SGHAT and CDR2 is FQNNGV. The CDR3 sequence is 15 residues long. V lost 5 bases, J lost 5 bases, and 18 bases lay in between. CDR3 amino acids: CASSETGLSRETQYF. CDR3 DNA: TGTGCCAGCAGCGAGACGGGACTCAGCCGGGAGACCCAGTACTTC.

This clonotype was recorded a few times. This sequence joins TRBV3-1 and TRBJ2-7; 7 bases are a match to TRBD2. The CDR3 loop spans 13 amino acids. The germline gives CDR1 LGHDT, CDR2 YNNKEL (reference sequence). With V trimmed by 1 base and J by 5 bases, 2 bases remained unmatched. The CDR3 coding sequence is TGTGCCAGCAGCCAAGGTGGGGGGGACGAGCAGTACTTC. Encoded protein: CASSQGGGDEQYF.

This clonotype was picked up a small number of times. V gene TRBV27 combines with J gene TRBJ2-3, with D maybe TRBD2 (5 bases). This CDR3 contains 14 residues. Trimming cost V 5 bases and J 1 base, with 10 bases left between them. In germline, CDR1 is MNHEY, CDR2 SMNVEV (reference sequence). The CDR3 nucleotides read TGTGCCAGCAGTCCGGGGAGACGCACAGATACGCAGTATTTT. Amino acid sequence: CASSPGRRTDTQYF.

As DNA, the CDR3 is TGTGCCAGTAGGGTGGGGCCCTCCTACAATGAGCAGTTCTTC. Protein: CASRVGPSYNEQFF. V and J are TRBV19 and TRBJ2-1, with D possibly matching TRBD1 (5 bases). The V and J ends lost 6 bases and 0 bases respectively, with 9 bases between them. This CDR3 spans 14 amino acids. CDR1 and CDR2 from the germline V gene are LNHDA and SQIVND (reference sequence).

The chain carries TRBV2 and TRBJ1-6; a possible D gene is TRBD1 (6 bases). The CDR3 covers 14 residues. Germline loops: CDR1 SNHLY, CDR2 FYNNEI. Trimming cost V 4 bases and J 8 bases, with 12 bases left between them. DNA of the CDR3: TGTGCCAGCAGTGTACAGGGTCTGGATTCACCCCTCCACTTT. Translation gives CASSVQGLDSPLHF.

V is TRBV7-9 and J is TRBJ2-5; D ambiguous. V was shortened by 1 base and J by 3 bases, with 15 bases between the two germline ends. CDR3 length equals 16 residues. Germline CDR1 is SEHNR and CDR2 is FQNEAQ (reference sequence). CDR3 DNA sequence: TGTGCCAGCAGCTTAGACGCCCGGGTTGCAAAAGAGACCCAGTACTTC. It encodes CASSLDARVAKETQYF.